This TCR beta chain appears in the sequencing data of a study of cytomegalovirus exposure and HLA in healthy donors. Amplification used 60 Vbeta primers and 13 Jbeta primers. Data came from immunoSEQ multiplex PCR; TCRdb stores just in-frame clones and leaves some out. The sample holds approximately 250,000 clones, around 78% seen once. Study conclusions and caveats: The likely explanation for a cluster of highly shared sequence variants was sequencing artifact. Later, an analysis showed that TCR beta chains associated with HLA were more clonally expanded than others that were equally common.

Turning to this clone: The antigen is not known.

Per the germline V gene, CDR1 is KGHSH and CDR2 is LQKENI. The CDR3 is 13 amino acids. With 3 bases removed from V and 6 bases from J, the gap between germline ends came to 11 bases. This sequence was found in a boy younger than 18 in good health and CMV-seronegative. The sample consisted of PBMCs. The rearrangement links TRBV18 to TRBJ1-2; possible D gene TRBD1, 6 bases. CDR3 in DNA: TGTGCCAGCTCACCCAGGGGTTATGATGGCTACACCTTC. It specifies CASSPRGYDGYTF.